The clone carrying this T cell receptor (beta chain) is classed as medium-sized. Its antigen is unidentified. This sample was taken from a study of T cell repertoires in aging, cancer and after chemotherapy. The study's findings and limits: These repertoire data do not allow conclusions about immunological memory after chemotherapy.

TCR beta rearrangements were amplified from peripheral blood genomic DNA. Multiplex touch-down PCR with TRB-A/B primers amplified rearranged V-D-J TRB sequences. TCRdb used MiXCR to reprocess the multiplex PCR reads, holding one entry per CDR3 protein. This table has roughly 2,000 distinct CDR3 sequences, roughly 19% appearing once. CDR1 KGHSH and CDR2 LQKENI come from the germline V gene. The CDR3 spans 13 residues. V was pared by 4 bases and J by 4 bases, with 8 bases between. Sequenced sample: blood. This rearrangement joins TRBV18 to TRBJ1-5; D is unresolved. This TCR was recovered from a human donor with a solid tumor. The CDR3 sequence: CASSQGSNQPQHF. The CDR3 DNA reads as TGTGCCAGCTCACAAGGGTCTAATCAGCCCCAGCATTTT.